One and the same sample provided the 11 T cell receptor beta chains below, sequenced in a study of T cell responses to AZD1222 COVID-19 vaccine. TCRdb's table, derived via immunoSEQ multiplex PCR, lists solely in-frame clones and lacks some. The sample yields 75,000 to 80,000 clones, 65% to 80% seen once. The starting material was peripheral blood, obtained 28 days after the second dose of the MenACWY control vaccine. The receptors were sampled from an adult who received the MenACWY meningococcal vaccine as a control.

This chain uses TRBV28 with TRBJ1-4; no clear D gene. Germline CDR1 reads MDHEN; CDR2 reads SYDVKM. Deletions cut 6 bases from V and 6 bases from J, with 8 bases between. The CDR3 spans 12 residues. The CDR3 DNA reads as TGTGCCAGCAGACGAAACGATGAAAAACTGTTTTTT. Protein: CASRRNDEKLFF.

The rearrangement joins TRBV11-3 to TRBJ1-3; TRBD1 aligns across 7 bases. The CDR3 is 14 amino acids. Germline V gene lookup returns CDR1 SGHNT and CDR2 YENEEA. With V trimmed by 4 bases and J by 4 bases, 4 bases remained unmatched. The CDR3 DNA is TGTGCCAGCAGCTCAGGGGGAGACGGAAACACCATATATTTT. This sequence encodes CASSSGGDGNTIYF.

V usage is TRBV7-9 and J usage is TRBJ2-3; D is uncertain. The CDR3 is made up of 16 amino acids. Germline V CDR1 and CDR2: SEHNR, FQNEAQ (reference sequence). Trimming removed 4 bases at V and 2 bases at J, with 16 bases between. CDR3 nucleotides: TGTGCCAGCAGCTGGGATGCCCAACCCCCCACAGATACGCAGTATTTT. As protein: CASSWDAQPPTDTQYF.

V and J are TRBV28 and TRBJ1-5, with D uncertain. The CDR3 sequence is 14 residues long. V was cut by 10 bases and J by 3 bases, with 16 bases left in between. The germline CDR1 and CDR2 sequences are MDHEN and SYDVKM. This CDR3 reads CATRPTDINQPQHF. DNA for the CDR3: TGTGCCACCCGGCCCACAGACATCAATCAGCCCCAGCATTTT.

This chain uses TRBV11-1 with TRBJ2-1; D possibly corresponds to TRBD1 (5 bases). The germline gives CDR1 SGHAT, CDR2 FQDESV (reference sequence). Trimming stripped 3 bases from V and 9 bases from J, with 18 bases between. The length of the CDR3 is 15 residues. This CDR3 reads CASSFIAQGIGEQFF. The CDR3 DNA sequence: TGTGCCAGCAGCTTTATCGCCCAGGGAATCGGTGAGCAGTTCTTC.

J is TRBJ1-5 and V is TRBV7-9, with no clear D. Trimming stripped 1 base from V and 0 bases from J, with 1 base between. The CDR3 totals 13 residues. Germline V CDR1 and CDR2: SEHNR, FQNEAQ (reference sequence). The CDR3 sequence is CASSLDSNQPQHF. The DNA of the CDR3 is TGTGCCAGCAGCTTAGATAGCAATCAGCCCCAGCATTTT.

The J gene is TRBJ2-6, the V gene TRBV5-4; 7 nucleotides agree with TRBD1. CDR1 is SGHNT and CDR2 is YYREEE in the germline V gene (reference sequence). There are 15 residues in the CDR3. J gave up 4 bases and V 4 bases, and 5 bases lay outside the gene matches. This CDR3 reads CASSEQGSGANVLTF. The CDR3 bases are TGTGCCAGCAGCGAACAGGGGTCCGGGGCCAACGTCCTGACTTTC.

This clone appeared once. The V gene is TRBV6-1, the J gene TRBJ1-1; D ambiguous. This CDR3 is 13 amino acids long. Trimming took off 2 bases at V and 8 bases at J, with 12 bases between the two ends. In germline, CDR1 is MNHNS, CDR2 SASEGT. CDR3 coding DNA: TGTGCCAGCAGTGAAACCCTCCCGGCGGAAGCTTTCTTT. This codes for CASSETLPAEAFF.

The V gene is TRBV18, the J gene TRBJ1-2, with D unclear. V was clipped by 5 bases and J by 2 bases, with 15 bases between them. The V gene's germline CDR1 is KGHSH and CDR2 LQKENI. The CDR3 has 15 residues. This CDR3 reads CASSTTREPNYGYTF. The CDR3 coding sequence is TGTGCCAGCTCAACCACGAGGGAACCGAACTATGGCTACACCTTC.

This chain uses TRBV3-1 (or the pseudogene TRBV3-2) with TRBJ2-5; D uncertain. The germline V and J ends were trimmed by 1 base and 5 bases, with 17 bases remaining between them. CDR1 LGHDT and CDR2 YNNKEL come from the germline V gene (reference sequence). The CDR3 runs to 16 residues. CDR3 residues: CASSQVHSGARETQYF. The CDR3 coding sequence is TGTGCCAGCAGCCAAGTTCACTCTGGAGCGAGGGAGACCCAGTACTTC.

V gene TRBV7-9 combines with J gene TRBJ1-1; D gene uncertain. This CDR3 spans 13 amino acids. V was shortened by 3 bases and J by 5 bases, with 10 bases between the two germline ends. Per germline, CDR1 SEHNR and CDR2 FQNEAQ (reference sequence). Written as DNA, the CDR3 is TGTGCCAGCAGCTTTGGGCGGGGAACTGAAGCTTTCTTT. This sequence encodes CASSFGRGTEAFF. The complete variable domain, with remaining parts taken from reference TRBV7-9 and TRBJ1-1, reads DTGVSQNPRHKITKRGQNVTFRCDPISEHNRLYWYRQTLGQGPEFLTYFQNEAQLEKSRLLSDRFSAERPKGSFSTLEIQRTEQGDSAMYLCASSFGRGTEAFFGQGTRLTVV.